This TCR beta chain was identified during a study of T-cell memory formation after mild COVID-19. At the level of the study: Most TCR clusters belonged to a single donor.

V was clipped by 5 bases and J by 5 bases; unmatched bases: 5. This CDR3 is built from 14 residues. General study results and limits: Shrinking CD4+ clones resided mostly in CM and EM, and CD8+ ones in EMRA. Some responding clones appeared in pre-infection memory, suggesting cross-reactive memory joined.

As to this clonotype: Its specificity is not known.

5'RACE primed from the constant segment yielded TCR alpha and TCR beta cDNA libraries bearing sample barcodes and UMIs. In TCRdb, the 5' RACE reads were re-called with MiXCR into one record per CDR3 protein. The data show 350,000 to 500,000 distinct CDR3 sequences, with around 17% seen just once and roughly 21% held by the top ten. The specimen was PBMCs or a T cell subset sorted from them (not recorded which). The sequence came from a man aged 18 to 35 who had mild COVID-19 (a few samples of this study predate the infection). Cell type and time point are not known. This chain connects TRBV12-3 or TRBV12-4 to TRBJ2-2, with 7 positions matching TRBD1. The CDR3 protein is CASSVQGKTGELFF. In DNA, the CDR3 is TGTGCCAGCAGTGTACAGGGGAAGACCGGGGAGCTGTTTTTT.